This T cell receptor (beta chain) was obtained from a study of blood T cell repertoires in COVID-19. Study summary: Sources were T cells, B-cell-depleted T cells, or PBMCs; the material itself was cDNA or gDNA.

Participant ages covered about 18 to 90 years across around 25 US areas. The V end lost 5 bases, the J end lost 1 base, and 9 bases lay between the germline ends. Germline V CDR1 and CDR2: SEHNR, FQNEAQ (reference sequence). The CDR3 runs to 14 residues. Original analysis: From reference gene primer amplification, estimates of nucleated cell counts were derived. Produced via immunoSEQ multiplex PCR; TCRdb's table is partial and in-frame only. The V and J calls and clone size are taken from that table; D and trimming were inferred from the DNA. Of a few hundred thousand clones listed, about 90% are singletons.

The rearrangement links TRBV7-9 to TRBJ1-5; a possible D gene is TRBD1 (6 bases). The sequence was collected from a man in his forties in a cohort exposed to, infected with or recovered from COVID-19 (not recorded which). Sequencing was performed on PBMCs or T cells enriched from blood (not recorded which). CDR3 loop: CASSATGSNQPQHF. DNA for the CDR3: TGTGCCAGCAGCGCCACAGGGAGCAATCAGCCCCAGCATTTT. The full variable domain, in which reference TRBV7-9 and TRBJ1-5 provide the parts outside the CDR3, is DTGVSQNPRHKITKRGQNVTFRCDPISEHNRLYWYRQTLGQGPEFLTYFQNEAQLEKSRLLSDRFSAERPKGSFSTLEIQRTEQGDSAMYLCASSATGSNQPQHFGDGTRLSIL.